Sequencing of this TCR beta chain was carried out in a study of cytomegalovirus exposure and HLA in healthy donors. CDR3 length: 11 residues. Germline CDR1 SNHLY, CDR2 FYNNEI. The V end lost 7 bases, the J end lost 8 bases, and 11 bases lay between the germline ends. This clone was recorded a few times. The PCR employed 60 Vbeta primers together with 13 Jbeta primers. Libraries were prepared by immunoSEQ multiplex PCR; TCRdb keeps only in-frame clonotypes and omits some of them. Seen here are around 150,000 clones, over 65% observed once, and the top ten hold around 7%. Sequencing was performed on PBMCs. V and J are TRBV2 and TRBJ1-2; D is possibly TRBD1 (5 bases). This TCR derives from a middle-aged man in good health and CMV-seropositive. The CDR3 region is CASNRFSGYTF. The CDR3 bases are TGTGCCAGCAACAGGTTTAGCGGCTACACCTTC.